This TCR beta chain was captured by sequencing in a study of response to subunit inactivated influenza vaccine (dated by TCRdb to the late 2010s). Study-level background: The study used deep quantitative T cell receptor repertoire profiling to track responses to a trivalent subunit inactivated influenza vaccine.

The research as a whole found: The authors suggested that each seasonal influenza vaccination may recruit only a limited number of new T cells.

This clonotype was counted only a few times. This clone's antigen is unknown. It has no much larger one-base neighbor in the sample; base qualities were not kept. Inclusive of the bounding cysteine and phenylalanine, the CDR3 is 15 residues long. CDR3 DNA is the only sequence kept; it has 45 bases, read in frame from the first base. The germline V gene yields KGHSH for CDR1 and LQKENI for CDR2. Trimming takes 3 bases off V and 8 bases off J; junction bases not matched to a gene: 7. Receptor amplification or capture employed RT-PCR. Instrument on record: Illumina HiSeq 2500. The raw public reads went through TCRdb reprocessing: fastp at Q25, MiXCR clone calling, in-frame beta chains kept. Identical CDR3 protein sequences are pooled into one entry, listed with their most common genes and DNA. This sample holds some 550,000 distinct CDR3 sequences; around 25% were observed only once. Together, the top ten hold 2.5% to 3.5% of the sample.

This same sample was also taken into another study, of T cells expressing NK-cell markers. The second study also describes: The TCR beta cDNA libraries were made using 5'RACE template switching, a step that added both a universal primer site and unique molecular identifiers. TCR beta-chain repertoires were profiled in sorted CD3+CD56+NKG2C+, CD3+CD56+NKG2C- and CD3+CD56-NKG2C+ T-cell subsets from roughly eight donors. Among the eight sequenced donors, seven were HCMV-seropositive and one was HCMV-seronegative. In several experiments an anti-gammadeltaTCR antibody was added to restrict sorting to alphabetaTCR-expressing T cells. In six donors, the dominant CD3+CD56+NKG2C+ clonotypes ranked among the top 10 CD8+ clonotypes, making up roughly 1.0-7.5% of CD8+ T cells. Those dominant clonotypes were again the most abundant among CD3+CD56-NKG2C+ cells in several donors, at roughly 25-65%. Whether the expanded NKG2C-expressing T cell clones were specific for HCMV antigens was left unclear. All eight donors whose samples were sequenced were randomly selected healthy volunteers, three of them men and five women. A commercial ELISA kit detecting HCMV-specific IgG in serum was used to determine HCMV serostatus. Peripheral blood mononuclear cells were isolated from blood by Ficoll density gradient centrifugation. CD4+ and CD8+ T cells were isolated from PBMC by magnetic immunoseparation with Miltenyi isolation kits. Synthesis of cDNA was primed from the TCR beta constant segment and was followed by two consecutive PCR amplification steps. Sequencing of the libraries produced 2 x 150 bp reads on Illumina HiSeq 2000/2500, MiSeq or NextSeq. MIGEC was used to demultiplex reads and group reads by UMI, and MiTCR was used to assemble and quantify clonotypes. To exclude erroneous sequences, any TCR cDNA sequence not supported by at least two reads was discarded. The tcR package was used for downstream repertoire analysis, and clonotypes were matched across fractions by CDR3 nucleotide sequence plus V segment. VDJmatch was used to annotate antigen specificity against VDJdb, with one amino acid substitution allowed in CDR3.

This receptor chain uses TRBV18 and TRBJ2-1, with 10 junctional bases fitting TRBD2. This TCR was recovered from a man aged 50 to 60 who received an inactivated influenza vaccine. Donor details come from another sample of the same person, matched by shared clones. The sample consisted of CD4+ T cells sorted from PBMCs, taken about 13 days after vaccination. The nucleotide sequence is given as TGTGCCAGCTCACCGCCAGGACTAGCGGACCATGAGCAGTTCTTC. It specifies CASSPPGLADHEQFF.